This T cell receptor (beta chain) was identified during a study of cytomegalovirus exposure and HLA in healthy donors listed by TCRdb under 2017. Study-level background: In an earlier analysis of around 540 of the donors, roughly 300 Gb of sequence data and 100 million or so unique TCR beta sequences from 150 million to 200 million T cells were reported. The aim of the study was to test whether cataloging public T cell receptors could identify signatures of past pathogen exposure. Of the roughly 400 genotyped donors, over 65% fell in the genetic ancestry cluster associated with self-reported Caucasian donors. The study used immunosequencing to profile the T cell repertoires of under 700 subjects and linked those repertoires to cytomegalovirus serostatus. In the later analysis, no new phenotypic data were used to find candidate immune exposures; instead, reliance was placed on TCR beta sequences and their occurrence across donors. To predict cytomegalovirus infection status, the study combined high-throughput TCR immunosequencing, statistical association of individual TCRs with disease status, and machine learning. Donor age, sex, ethnicity and CMV serostatus were compiled alongside the repertoire data. In a later analysis, previously published TCR beta repertoires from about 640 donors were re-analyzed and high-resolution HLA genotyping was added so that TCR occurrence patterns could be studied. Among about 410 genotyped donors of the cohort, an average of about 240,000 unique TCR beta nucleotide sequences was sequenced per donor, of which 15% to 20% were non-productive. Class I and class II HLA loci were covered by the typing at four-digit resolution. Typing coverage varied by locus: roughly 620-640 donors for A, B, C, DRB1 and DQB1; approximately 520 for DQA1; about 590 for DPA1; some 470 for DPB1. A separate validation cohort of some 130 different subjects was used in addition to the roughly 670-subject first cohort. Genome-wide SNP genotypes for about 65% of the roughly 700 donors were used in a later genetic analysis, which treated that subset as a discovery cohort. A handful of DR-DQ haplotypes were handled as single units for association and clustering because linkage in the cohort was strong. All discovery cohort repertoires had been generated on a single sequencing platform. An earlier analysis of 500 to 750 of the donors applied high-throughput TCR beta sequencing to assess whether each TCR beta V gene segment acted as functional or pseudogenic. An early release that covered roughly 600 HLA-typed donors contained about 290 gigabases of sequencing data and tens of millions of unique TCR sequences.

As for this clone: What this receptor recognizes is not known. No much larger clonotype is one base removed from it; base qualities were not supplied.

Library generation was performed with the immunoSEQ multiplex PCR assay. A mixture of 60 forward primers for TCR Vbeta segments and 13 reverse primers for TCR Jbeta segments was used in the multiplex PCR. The CDR3 region of rearranged TCR beta genes was amplified from genomic DNA by a multiplex PCR assay. The amplified TCR beta libraries were sequenced on the Illumina HiSeq System as 87-base-pair reads. As for the authors' bioinformatics: Across the 600 to 700 repertoires, a later analysis counted 75 million to 90 million unique TCR beta chains, around 11 million of which were shared by at least two donors. A nearest-neighbor algorithm error-corrected the raw reads and collapsed the reads into unique sequences, merging closely related sequences to remove PCR and sequencing errors. Alignment of CDR3 sequences to IMGT reference sequences was used to assign V, D and J gene segments. For a sequence to be retained, a match of at least six nucleotides was required to both a V gene segment and a J gene segment. Rearrangements were classified as productive when the CDR3 lacked stop codons and remained in frame with V and J, and all other rearrangements were classified as non-productive. CDR3 was defined by IMGT convention, running from the second conserved V-encoded cysteine to the conserved J-encoded phenylalanine. The earlier analysis of approximately 590 of the donors excluded any sequence lacking an unambiguous match to a single V gene segment. In an earlier analysis of more than 500 of the donors, a V segment was called functional when productive rearrangements were above 56.7%, and segregating when the standard deviation between donors exceeded 5%. A statistical classification framework was built for diagnosing cytomegalovirus status from the catalog of TCR beta chain sequences. A later analysis assigned V and J genes by comparing TCR nucleotide sequences with IMGT/GENE-DB human TR gene sequences. Using the TCRdist pipeline, a later analysis assigned CDR3 sequences along with most-parsimonious VDJ recombination scenarios. In a later analysis, each TCR beta chain was defined by its CDR3 amino acid sequence together with its V-gene family, and reads without a unique V-gene family were excluded. In a later analysis, fewer than 600 highly shared, low-generation-probability nucleotide sequences were removed to address suspected cross-contamination and a sequencing artifact. In a later analysis, a clonal expansion index for each public chain was calculated from normalized within-repertoire ranks of inferred template counts. In a later analysis, generation probabilities were computed with a VDJ recombination model fitted to out-of-frame rearrangements, and the resulting probabilities were checked against IGoR. In a later analysis, TCR-TCR, TCR-HLA and TCR-CMV co-occurrence was scored with hypergeometric tests, and a repertoire-size bias correction was applied to TCR pairs. A later analysis estimated false discovery rates by permuting HLA or CMV assignments 20 times. In a later analysis, co-occurring TCRs were grouped with DBSCAN, and TCRdist sequence similarity was added when clustering was performed within HLA-allele-positive subsets. For co-occurrence clustering, repertoires with fewer than 30,000 or more than 120,000 public chains were excluded, along with four or five repertoires with anomalous nucleotide sharing. TCRdb holds this immuneACCESS table with in-frame rearrangements only. Some clones are missing; in checked studies, unresolved V genes explain under half, and the rest has no known cause. The V and J calls and clone size were taken over from that table, and D and trimming were inferred from the DNA. The sample records under 200,000 clones, approximately 80% of which are singletons. The ten top clones hold about 6.8% of the sample.

What the study reported, not specific to this receptor: Compared with equally common non-associated chains, HLA-associated TCR beta chains in a later analysis were more clonally expanded and had lower generation probabilities. Correlated functional status among segregating V segments might reflect linkage disequilibrium, but an unknown experimental factor could not be ruled out. In a later analysis, several top co-occurrence clusters were reported to appear linked to parvovirus B19, influenza, CMV and Epstein-Barr virus. Most CMV-associated TCR beta chains appeared to be HLA-restricted in a later analysis, and the HLA associations seemed to be driven largely by CMV exposure. HLA typing was unavailable for some donors at each locus, so association tests used only the typed subset. The study gave a list of over 150 TCR beta chains associated with cytomegalovirus. An earlier analysis of several hundred of the donors showed that most TCR beta V segments appeared in productive rearrangements either about 87% or about 30% of the time, which broadly matched IMGT annotations. Presence/absence analyses assumed roughly uniform sequencing depth across donors, an assumption that may not hold. At a false discovery rate of 0.05, a later analysis linked under 20,000 TCR beta sequences to specific HLA alleles. The sequencing pipeline was judged likely to have produced a cluster of highly shared sequence variants as a technical artifact. A later analysis found that TCR association rates varied across HLA loci, with DRB1 alleles showing the most associated TCRs and HLA-C alleles the fewest. CMV serostatus was the only immune exposure information available for the cohort. A few of the identified cytomegalovirus-associated TCR beta chains were confirmed in vitro to be specific for cytomegalovirus antigens. In a later genetic analysis, fewer N-insertions in productive TCRs were reported among donors in an Asian-associated ancestry cluster than the roughly 710-donor mean. A later genetic analysis associated a missense DCLRE1C variant with V-gene and J-gene trimming of TCR beta chains, and an independent cohort replicated the association. Some IMGT-functional V segments, including TRBV6-2 and TRBV6-3, could not be told apart with the 87-base-pair reads, so those segments were excluded. Strong co-occurrence of HLA alleles, especially DR and DQ, made assigning TCR associations to individual alleles difficult. Only TCR beta chains were sequenced in this cohort, and the absence of alpha or paired-chain data limited detectable features. It was suggested by the authors that the approach could potentially be generalized to other disease states and immunological phenotypes. A further reported finding was that TCR beta sequences accurately predicted the HLA-A and HLA-B alleles for most subjects in the first cohort. Most TCR sequences were seen in very few donors, while some public TCRs were found in many individuals. The classifier was reported to diagnose cytomegalovirus status with high specificity and sensitivity in both the original cohort and the validation cohort. The earlier analysis of about 600 of the donors excluded roughly 17 rarely observed V segments, including chromosome 9 orphons, because counts were too low.

The CDR3 runs 10 amino acids, cysteine and phenylalanine included. Only the CDR3 DNA is retained, 30 bases long and in frame from the first base. CDR1 and CDR2 (SQVTM, ANQGSEA) derive from the germline V gene. V drops 7 bases and J drops 8 bases, leaving 11 bases in between. In total, 630 or so healthy bone marrow donors made up the cohort. At the time of sampling, every cohort member was nominally healthy, though immune exposures that went unrecorded were likely present. The donor was CMV seropositive and belonged to the group of 270 or so seropositive cohort members. A peripheral blood sample was collected from each donor, and TCR beta sequencing was performed on peripheral blood mononuclear cells. Genomic DNA extraction from the blood cell samples was performed with the Qiagen DNeasy Blood Extraction Kit.

In this chain, TRBV29-1 is recombined with TRBJ1-1; no D gene call is confident. The TCR comes from a man aged 50 to 60 in good health and CMV-seropositive. The sample was PBMCs. The CDR3 here reads CSALNFEAFF. The DNA reads TGCAGCGCACTCAACTTCGAAGCTTTCTTT.